Presented here are 14 T cell receptor beta chains from one specimen sequenced in a study of identical twins. TCRdb re-called the 5' RACE reads with MiXCR, one entry per CDR3 protein. The repertoire holds approximately 590,000 distinct CDR3 sequences, 9.5% to 10% seen once, with approximately 3.2% in the top ten. Another study also made use of these data, one on yellow fever vaccine responses in identical twins.

The sample taken for sequencing was PBMCs. Every receptor here comes from a woman aged 18-29 years in good health.

The table lists this clonotype with a few counts. The chain is built from TRBV14 and TRBJ2-3; the D gene is possibly TRBD2 (7 bases). The CDR3 has 16 amino acids. Germline CDR1 SGHDN, CDR2 FVKESK. V lost 3 bases to trimming and J lost 6 bases, with 19 bases between them. CDR3 DNA: TGTGCCAGCAGCCAGTTCCAGGGGAGGGGGACGGATACGCAGTATTTT. Translation: CASSQFQGRGTDTQYF. The whole variable domain, filled in from reference TRBV14 and TRBJ2-3, reads EAGVTQFPSHSVIEKGQTVTLRCDPISGHDNLYWYRRVMGKEIKFLLHFVKESKQDESGMPNNRFLAERTGGTYSTLKVQPAELEDSGVYFCASSQFQGRGTDTQYFGPGTRLTVL.

The CDR3 nucleotides read TGCAGTGCTAATCGGCGGTCCTTGGGCAATGAGCAGTTCTTC. This sequence encodes CSANRRSLGNEQFF. The chain combines TRBV20-1 with TRBJ2-1, with unresolved D. The CDR3 covers 14 residues. The germline V gene has CDR1 DFQATT and CDR2 SNEGSKA (reference sequence). V gave up 4 bases and J gave up 6 bases, with 16 bases separating them.

The gene calls are TRBV28 and TRBJ2-1, with 16 bases aligning to TRBD2. The V and J ends lost 3 bases and 7 bases, in that order; junction bases with no gene match: 15. This CDR3 is built from 20 residues. CDR1 and CDR2 from the germline V gene are MDHEN and SYDVKM. This chain's CDR3 is CASSFGLSGLAGGPRNEQFF. As DNA, the CDR3 is TGTGCCAGCAGTTTCGGGCTTTCGGGACTAGCGGGAGGGCCAAGGAATGAGCAGTTCTTC.

This clonotype was found a few times. The chain employs TRBV5-1 and TRBJ2-2; D unresolved. V gave up 0 bases and J gave up 6 bases, with 9 bases separating them. Germline CDR1 SGHRS, CDR2 YFSETQ. This CDR3 has 14 residues. CDR3 region: CASSLEISSGELFF. Here the CDR3 DNA reads TGCGCCAGCAGCTTGGAGATTTCGTCCGGGGAGCTGTTTTTT.

The CDR3 DNA is TGTGCCAGCAGCTTTGGGGGCTCAAGCTCCTACAATGAGCAGTTCTTC. Protein: CASSFGGSSSYNEQFF. This chain links TRBV7-2 with TRBJ2-1; a possible D gene is TRBD1 (6 bases). Germline values: CDR1 SGHTA, CDR2 FQGNSA. The CDR3 has 16 residues. Trimming pared 3 bases from V and 0 bases from J, leaving 12 bases between.

Worth noting for this clonotype: One end of the junction fails to match germline, which may point to a read error. The genes are TRBV7-7 and TRBJ1-1; D is unclear. Germline V gene data show CDR1 as SSHAT and CDR2 as FNYEAQ (reference sequence). This CDR3 is 13 amino acids long. The CDR3 DNA sequence: TGTGCTAGCAGCTTACTCCCGAACACTGAAGCTTTCTTT. Protein product: CASSLLPNTEAFF.

This clonotype was recorded many times. The chain combines TRBV11-2 with TRBJ2-3; D ambiguous. This CDR3 has 13 residues. Germline V CDR1 and CDR2: SGHAT, FQNNGV. V was clipped by 4 bases and J by 3 bases, with 8 bases between them. The CDR3 loop is CASSWLGTDTQYF. The CDR3 nucleotides are TGTGCCAGCAGCTGGCTGGGTACAGATACGCAGTATTTT.

This clonotype was counted a few times. The chain carries TRBV2 and TRBJ1-6; D possibly corresponds to TRBD1 (5 bases). CDR3 size: 15 residues. Trimming took 4 bases from V and 10 from J, leaving 17 bases between them. The V gene's germline CDR1 is SNHLY and CDR2 FYNNEI. The CDR3 here is CASSAGSGLRSPLHF. The CDR3 nucleotides are TGTGCCAGCAGTGCAGGGAGCGGGCTTAGATCACCCCTCCACTTT.

This clonotype was counted only a few times. This chain uses TRBV6-1 with TRBJ2-1, with a weak D call TRBD2 (5 bases). V was trimmed by 1 base and J by 3 bases, leaving 10 bases between them. Per germline, CDR1 MNHNS and CDR2 SASEGT. The CDR3 is made up of 15 amino acids. The CDR3 DNA sequence: TGTGCCAGCAGTGAAGGTCCCGGGGACTACAATGAGCAGTTCTTC. This sequence encodes CASSEGPGDYNEQFF.

The sample holds many counts of this clonotype. This sequence joins TRBV5-1 and TRBJ2-5; D is uncertain. V was clipped by 3 bases and J by 1 base, with 10 bases between them. This CDR3 contains 14 residues. Germline CDR1 is SGHRS and CDR2 is YFSETQ. The CDR3 DNA reads as TGCGCCAGCAGCTCGACCGGAAGCCAAGAGACCCAGTACTTC. As protein: CASSSTGSQETQYF.

This clonotype came up many times. V gene TRBV29-1 combines with J gene TRBJ2-1; 13 bases map to TRBD2. Germline assignment: CDR1 SQVTM and CDR2 ANQGSEA. The CDR3 sequence is 15 residues long. V shed 7 bases and J 9 bases; nucleotides not matched to a gene: 12. This CDR3 reads CSGKPGLAGWGEQFF. The CDR3 DNA sequence: TGCAGCGGGAAACCGGGACTAGCGGGATGGGGTGAGCAGTTCTTC.

This clonotype was detected many times. The gene calls are TRBV20-1 and TRBJ2-1, with D hard to call. The V and J ends lost 3 bases and 10 bases respectively, with 7 bases between them. The CDR3 totals 10 residues. Germline values: CDR1 DFQATT, CDR2 SNEGSKA (reference sequence). The CDR3 is CSARIQEQFF. The CDR3 DNA reads TGCAGTGCTAGGATCCAGGAGCAGTTCTTC.

This clonotype was counted only a few times. This chain links TRBV30 with TRBJ2-1, with 10 nucleotides matching TRBD1. Germline CDR1 reads GTSNPN; CDR2 reads SVGIG (reference sequence). The CDR3 spans 13 residues. V lost 8 bases, J lost 1 base, and 2 bases stayed unmatched. The DNA for the CDR3 is TGTGCCCGGACAGGGGGTTCCTACAATGAGCAGTTCTTC. The encoded protein is CARTGGSYNEQFF. Supplemented by reference TRBV30 and TRBJ2-1, the full variable domain reads SQTIHQWPATLVQPVGSPLSLECTVEGTSNPNLYWYRQAAGRGLQLLFYSVGIGQISSEVPQNLSASRPQDRQFILSSKKLLLSDSGFYLCARTGGSYNEQFFGPGTRLTVL.

This chain connects TRBV15 to TRBJ2-5; D gene ambiguous. The CDR3 contains 12 residues. The V gene's germline CDR1 is LNHNV and CDR2 YYDKDF (reference sequence). Trimming removed 1 base at V and 4 bases at J, with 4 bases between. The CDR3 protein is CATSRGPETQYF. The CDR3 coding sequence is TGTGCCACCAGCAGAGGGCCAGAGACCCAGTACTTC.